This TCR beta chain was identified in a study of control samples from healthy donors and cancer patients. Data came from immunoSEQ multiplex PCR; TCRdb stores just in-frame clones and leaves some out. The sample has roughly 80,000 clones, about nine tenths seen once. From germline, CDR1 is SNHLY and CDR2 FYNNEI. V was clipped by 3 bases and J by 7 bases, with 6 bases between them. The CDR3 runs 11 residues. Sequencing was performed on blood. This chain connects TRBV2 to TRBJ1-1; D is unclear. The TCR was taken from a man between 45 and 60 years old in good health. The CDR3 loop reads CASSEPDEAFF. CDR3 bases: TGTGCCAGCAGTGAGCCCGATGAAGCTTTCTTT. The entire variable domain, with the rest obtained from reference TRBV2 and TRBJ1-1, is as follows: EPEVTQTPSHQVTQMGQEVILRCVPISNHLYFYWYRQILGQKVEFLVSFYNNEISEKSEIFDDQFSVERPDGSNFTLKIRSTKLEDSAMYFCASSEPDEAFFGQGTRLTVV.